Listed here are 9 T cell receptor beta chains from one sample, sequenced in a study of blood T cells in healthy people across ages. The second PCR ran about 6 to 11 cycles with a sample-barcoded 5' primer and J-beta primers. MiXCR, applied by TCRdb to the 5' RACE reads, yields one record per CDR3 protein. The sample holds hundreds of thousands of distinct CDR3 sequences, less than 35% seen once. Sequences were obtained from blood. The receptor source for this set is a woman older than 75 in good health.

This rearrangement joins TRBV11-2 to TRBJ1-1, with D perhaps matching TRBD1 (5 bases). V dropped 0 bases and J dropped 10 bases, with 12 bases sitting between them. The germline V gene has CDR1 SGHAT and CDR2 FQNNGV. The CDR3 length is 13 residues. The CDR3 DNA reads as TGTGCCAGCAGCTTAGATAGGGGCTGGACAGCTTTCTTT. Amino acid sequence: CASSLDRGWTAFF.

The chain couples TRBV20-1 to TRBJ2-3, with a weak D call TRBD1 (6 bases). The ends were cut back, 6 bases at V and 4 bases at J, with 20 bases in the middle. Germline assignment: CDR1 DFQATT and CDR2 SNEGSKA (reference sequence). This CDR3 comprises 15 residues. The chain's CDR3 is CSATTKNRVADTQYF. The DNA for the CDR3 is TGCAGTGCGACAACCAAAAACAGGGTAGCAGATACGCAGTATTTT.

This clonotype came up many times. The rearrangement joins TRBV20-1 to TRBJ1-2, with D possibly matching TRBD1 (6 bases). Germline V CDR1 and CDR2: DFQATT, SNEGSKA (reference sequence). With 6 bases removed from V and 8 bases from J, the gap between germline ends came to 22 bases. The CDR3 contains 14 residues. CDR3 amino acids: CSAPKDSPSGGYTF. Here the CDR3 DNA reads TGCAGTGCACCGAAGGACAGCCCATCGGGGGGCTACACCTTC.

The chain joins TRBV4-1 to TRBJ1-1; a possible D gene is TRBD1 (5 bases). V was shortened by 4 bases and J by 5 bases, with 14 bases between the two germline ends. Germline V lookup: CDR1 MGHRA, CDR2 YSYEKL. The CDR3 is 14 residues long. The CDR3 DNA is TGCGCCAGCAGCCGTTCGACAGAGGCTACTGAAGCTTTCTTT. It is translated as CASSRSTEATEAFF.

Concerning this clonotype: This may come from a read error, since a much larger clone is one base off. V usage is TRBV12-3 or TRBV12-4 and J usage is TRBJ1-5; D ambiguous. The length of the CDR3 is 16 residues. V lost 3 bases and J lost 5, with 17 bases in between. The CDR3 reads CASSLGCGERHQPQHF. In nucleotides, the CDR3 is TGTGCCAGCAGTTTGGGTTGTGGGGAAAGGCATCAGCCCCAGCATTTT.

This clonotype was picked up many times. The rearrangement uses TRBV2 and TRBJ2-7, with no clear D. The CDR3 loop spans 13 amino acids. Trimming took off 8 bases at V and 3 bases at J, with 14 bases between the two ends. Germline loops: CDR1 SNHLY, CDR2 FYNNEI. CDR3 in DNA: TGTGCCAGCGCCTCAAGGGCAGACTACGAGCAGTACTTC. Translating it yields CASASRADYEQYF.

This clonotype was found many times. The chain links TRBV21-1 to TRBJ2-7; TRBD1, as called in the table, went unchecked against the DNA. TRBV21-1 is assigned pseudogene status. The length of the CDR3 is 16 residues. CDR3 amino acids: CASSLLSGQDSYEQYF. The CDR3 DNA follows: TGTGCCAGCAGTCTCCTCTCGGGACAGGATTCCTACGAGCAGTACTTC.

In the case of this clonotype: A read error may be the cause here, since a much bigger clone is one base away. V usage is TRBV11-2 and J usage is TRBJ1-1, with 7 bases that match TRBD1. Germline CDR1 and CDR2: SGHAT and FQNNGV. Trimming cost V 4 bases and J 1 base; bases outside gene matches: 3. This CDR3 is built from 14 residues. This CDR3 is CASSSTGANTEAFF. The CDR3 nucleotides are TGTGCCAGCAGCTCAACAGGGGCGAACACTGAAGCTTTCTTT.

The genes are TRBV5-1 and TRBJ2-7; TRBD1 agrees at 8 bases. The J call is doubtful: the DNA matches TRBJ2-5 better. CDR1 is SGHRS, CDR2 YFSETQ, per germline. The CDR3 has 15 amino acids. The chain's CDR3 is CARATGRGLVETQYF. In DNA form, the CDR3 reads TGCGCCAGGGCAACCGGCAGGGGGCTGGTAGAGACCCAGTACTTC.